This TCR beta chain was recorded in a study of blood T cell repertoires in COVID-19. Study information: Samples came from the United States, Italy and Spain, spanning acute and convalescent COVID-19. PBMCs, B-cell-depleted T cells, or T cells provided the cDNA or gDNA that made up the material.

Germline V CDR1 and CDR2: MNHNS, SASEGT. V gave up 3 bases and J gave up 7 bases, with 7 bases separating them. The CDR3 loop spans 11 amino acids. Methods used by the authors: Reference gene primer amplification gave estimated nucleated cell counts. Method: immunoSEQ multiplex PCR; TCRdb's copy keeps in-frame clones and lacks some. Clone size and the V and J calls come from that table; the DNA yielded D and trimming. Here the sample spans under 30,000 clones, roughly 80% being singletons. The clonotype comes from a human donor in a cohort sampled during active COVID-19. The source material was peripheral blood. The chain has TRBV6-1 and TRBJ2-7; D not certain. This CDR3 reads CASSDYTEQYF. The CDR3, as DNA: TGTGCCAGCAGTGATTATACAGAGCAGTACTTC.